One and the same sample provided the 14 T cell receptor beta chains below, sequenced in a study of T cells in Graves' hyperthyroidism and ophthalmopathy. Amplification of TCR beta CDR3 regions was performed using RNA transcripts as template. First-round RT-PCR with HTBI primers amplified the TCR CDR3 region. From the multiplex PCR reads, TCRdb called clonotypes with MiXCR, one entry per CDR3 protein. The sample consists of 300,000 to 400,000 distinct CDR3 sequences, about 20% of them appearing once. Sequencing used blood. These receptor sequences come from a woman between 50 and 59 years old with Graves' hyperthyroidism.

This clonotype was recorded many times. The V gene is TRBV6-1, the J gene TRBJ1-4; 8 nucleotides line up with TRBD1. After removal of 4 bases from V and 7 bases from J, the junction contained 11 bases not matched to a gene. The CDR3 is made up of 16 amino acids. Per the germline V gene, CDR1 is MNHNS and CDR2 is SASEGT. The CDR3 nucleotides read TGTGCCAGCAGTGGGTACCGGACAGGGAAATTTGAAAAACTGTTTTTT. The encoded protein is CASSGYRTGKFEKLFF.

At least ten counts were recorded for this clonotype. This sequence joins TRBV10-3 and TRBJ2-7; 7 nucleotides match TRBD2. V trimming: 0 bases; J trimming: 2 bases; junction bases outside the gene matches: 4. The germline V gene encodes CDR1 ENHRY and CDR2 SYGVKD. This CDR3 comprises 15 residues. CDR3 protein: CAISESIAGAYEQYF. Here the CDR3 DNA reads TGTGCCATCAGTGAGTCGATCGCGGGGGCCTACGAGCAGTACTTC.

This clonotype was observed at least ten times. The chain employs TRBV2 and TRBJ1-4; D is perhaps TRBD1 (5 bases). Germline V gene lookup returns CDR1 SNHLY and CDR2 FYNNEI. The V end lost 6 bases, the J end lost 7 bases, and 9 bases lay between the germline ends. This CDR3 is 12 amino acids long. Here the CDR3 reads CASRIGVEKLFF. The CDR3 coding sequence is TGTGCCAGCAGGATAGGGGTTGAAAAACTGTTTTTT.

This clonotype was found a few times. The chain links TRBV27 to TRBJ1-2; D gene uncertain. Germline loops: CDR1 MNHEY, CDR2 SMNVEV (reference sequence). Trimming pared 0 bases from V and 7 bases from J, leaving 9 bases between. This CDR3 is 13 amino acids long. The CDR3 DNA is TGTGCCAGCAGTTTATCTGGCAGGAGTGGCTACACCTTC. This gives the protein CASSLSGRSGYTF.

This clonotype appeared a few times. This sequence joins TRBV20-1 and TRBJ2-1; possible D gene TRBD2, 7 bases. Trimming stripped 5 bases from V and 6 bases from J, with 26 bases between. The CDR3 sequence is 17 residues long. Germline V gene sequence: CDR1 DFQATT, CDR2 SNEGSKA (reference sequence). Here the CDR3 reads CSAPLPPPGGASNEQFF. CDR3 bases: TGCAGTGCTCCGCTCCCTCCTCCGGGGGGCGCGAGCAATGAGCAGTTCTTC.

CDR3 sequence: CASSNPDRVGEQFF. The DNA for the CDR3 is TGTGCCAGCAGTAACCCGGACAGGGTTGGGGAGCAGTTCTTC. The chain carries TRBV6-2 or TRBV6-3 and TRBJ2-1; 8 bases fit TRBD1. Per the germline V gene, CDR1 is MNHEY and CDR2 is SVGEGT. V trimming: 5 bases; J trimming: 10 bases; junction bases outside the gene matches: 10. This CDR3 spans 14 amino acids.

This rearrangement joins TRBV7-2 to TRBJ1-2; D is unresolved. The CDR3 has 13 residues. The germline CDR1 and CDR2 sequences are SGHTA and FQGNSA. V gave up 1 base and J gave up 7 bases, with 10 bases separating them. The CDR3 loop is CASSLGGIAGYTF. The CDR3 DNA reads as TGTGCCAGCAGCTTAGGAGGGATTGCTGGCTACACCTTC.

This clonotype appeared many times. This chain uses TRBV28 with TRBJ2-7, with 7 bases that match TRBD1. V shed 5 bases, J shed 4 bases, and the junction held 11 bases outside the gene matches. The CDR3 runs to 15 residues. Germline V gives CDR1 MDHEN, CDR2 SYDVKM. The CDR3 DNA follows: TGTGCCAGCAGTCCTCGCGGCCAGGGGGATTACGAGCAGTACTTC. Amino acid sequence: CASSPRGQGDYEQYF.

The chain couples TRBV19 to TRBJ2-7, with D perhaps being TRBD1 or TRBD2 (5 bases each). V was trimmed by 3 bases and J by 2 bases, leaving 11 bases between them. This CDR3 has 14 amino acids. Looked up from germline, CDR1 is LNHDA and CDR2 is SQIVND (reference sequence). The CDR3 coding sequence is TGTGCCAGTAGTATCATGCAGGGACCCTACGAGCAGTACTTC. The encoded protein is CASSIMQGPYEQYF.

The sample holds a few counts of this clonotype. The genes are TRBV4-1 and TRBJ2-4, with 8 bases aligning to TRBD1. CDR3 length: 17 residues. J gave up 2 bases and V 2 bases, and 8 bases lay outside the gene matches. The germline gives CDR1 MGHRA, CDR2 YSYEKL. CDR3 DNA: TGCGCCAGCAGCCAAAGCTCGAGACAGGGGACCAAAAACATTCAGTACTTC. Translation: CASSQSSRQGTKNIQYF.

Ten or more counts support this clonotype. The chain carries TRBV27 and TRBJ1-5; D is unclear. Germline CDR1 MNHEY, CDR2 SMNVEV (reference sequence). V was clipped by 3 bases and J by 0 bases, with 9 bases between them. CDR3 length: 15 amino acids. The CDR3 nucleotides are TGTGCCAGCAGTTTTACCGGGGATAGCAATCAGCCCCAGCATTTT. Its translation: CASSFTGDSNQPQHF.

This clonotype was counted many times. The V gene is TRBV12-3 or TRBV12-4, the J gene TRBJ2-3; a possible D gene is TRBD2 (7 bases). Between the trimmed V and J ends, which lost 4 bases and 2 bases, there was a span of 10 bases. The CDR3 spans 14 residues. The CDR3 is CASSWGGDTDTQYF. The CDR3 coding sequence is TGTGCCAGCAGTTGGGGGGGCGACACAGATACGCAGTATTTT.

The chain links TRBV28 to TRBJ1-2, with D possibly TRBD1 on 6 matching bases. The CDR3 is 13 amino acids. Trimming removed 6 bases at V and 10 bases at J, with 18 bases between. Germline V CDR1 and CDR2: MDHEN, SYDVKM. The CDR3 sequence: CASRRGGPSDYTF. In nucleotides, the CDR3 is TGTGCCAGCAGGCGTGGGGGGCCGTCCGACTACACCTTC.

This clonotype was counted only a few times. Here the CDR3 DNA reads TGTGCCAGCAGTTACGGGATTACTGAAGCTTTCTTT. Protein: CASSYGITEAFF. The rearrangement joins TRBV6-5 to TRBJ1-1, with no clear D. Germline V gene lookup returns CDR1 MNHEY and CDR2 SVGAGI. The CDR3 has 12 residues. V was pared by 2 bases and J by 5 bases, with 6 bases between.